The clone carrying this TCR beta chain came up a few times. Its antigen is currently unknown. The data are from a study of T cell repertoires in cytomegalovirus infection. In the study overall: Recently identified HLA-C-restricted and well-studied HLA-B-restricted CMV epitopes were used. CMV infection and matching HLA type were both indicated by public TCR beta signatures.

MiXCR, applied by TCRdb to the reads, yields one record per CDR3 protein. Among about 770,000 distinct CDR3 sequences listed, 25% to 35% were seen once. Trimming left V 4 bases short and J 4 bases short, with 16 bases between. This CDR3 region has 15 residues. Per germline, CDR1 MNHEY and CDR2 SVGEGT. This sequence originates from a human donor in good health (CMV status not recorded). Some clones in this sample may be carry-over from other donors' samples. The chain carries TRBV6-2 or TRBV6-3 and TRBJ1-2, with no clear D. Specimen: cultured CD8+ T cells from PBMCs, collected from culture after CMV antigen stimulation. The CDR3 sequence: CASSFEQLPRYGYTF. CDR3 in DNA: TGTGCCAGCAGTTTCGAACAGCTCCCCCGCTATGGCTACACCTTC.